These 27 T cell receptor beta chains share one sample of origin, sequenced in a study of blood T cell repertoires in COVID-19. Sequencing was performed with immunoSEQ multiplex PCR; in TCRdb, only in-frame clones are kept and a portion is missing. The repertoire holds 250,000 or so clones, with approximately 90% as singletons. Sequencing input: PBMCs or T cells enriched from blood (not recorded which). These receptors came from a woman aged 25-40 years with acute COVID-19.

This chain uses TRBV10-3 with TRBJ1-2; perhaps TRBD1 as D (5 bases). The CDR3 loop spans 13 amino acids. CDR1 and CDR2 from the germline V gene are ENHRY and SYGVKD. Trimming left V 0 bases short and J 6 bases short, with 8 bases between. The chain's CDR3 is CAISESREDGYTF. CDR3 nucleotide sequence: TGTGCCATCAGTGAGTCCAGGGAGGATGGCTACACCTTC.

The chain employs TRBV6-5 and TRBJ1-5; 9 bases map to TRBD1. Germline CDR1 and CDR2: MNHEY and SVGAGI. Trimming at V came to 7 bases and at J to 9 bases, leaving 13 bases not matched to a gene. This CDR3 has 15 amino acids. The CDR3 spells CASTSGQGRYGPQHF. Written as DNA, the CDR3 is TGTGCCAGCACCTCCGGACAGGGGCGATACGGGCCCCAGCATTTT.

CDR3 sequence reads: CSASGGTLNTGELFF. CDR3 nucleotide sequence: TGCAGTGCTAGTGGCGGGACTTTGAACACCGGGGAGCTGTTTTTT. V and J are TRBV20-1 and TRBJ2-2, with D perhaps TRBD2 (6 bases). Trimming removed 3 bases from V and 1 base from J, with 12 bases in between. The CDR3 extends over 15 amino acids. Germline V gene sequence: CDR1 DFQATT, CDR2 SNEGSKA (reference sequence).

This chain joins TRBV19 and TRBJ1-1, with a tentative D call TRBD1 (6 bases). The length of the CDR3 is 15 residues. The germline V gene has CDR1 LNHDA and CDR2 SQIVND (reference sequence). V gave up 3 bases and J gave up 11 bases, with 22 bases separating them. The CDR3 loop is CASSIRLQGLPGAFF. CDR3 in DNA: TGTGCCAGTAGTATCCGCCTACAGGGTCTACCCGGGGCTTTCTTT.

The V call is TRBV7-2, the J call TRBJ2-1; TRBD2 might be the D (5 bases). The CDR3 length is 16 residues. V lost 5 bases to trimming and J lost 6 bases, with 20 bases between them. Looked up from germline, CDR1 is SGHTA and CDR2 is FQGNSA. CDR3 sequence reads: CASSMPSGTTLNEQFF. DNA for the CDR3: TGTGCCAGCAGCATGCCAAGCGGTACCACCCTCAATGAGCAGTTCTTC.

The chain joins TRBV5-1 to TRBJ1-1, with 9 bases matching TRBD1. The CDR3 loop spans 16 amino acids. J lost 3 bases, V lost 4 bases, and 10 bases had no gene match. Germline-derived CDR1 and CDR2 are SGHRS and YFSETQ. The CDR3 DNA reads TGCGCCAGCAGCAAACACCTACAGGGGGCTGACACTGAAGCTTTCTTT. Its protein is CASSKHLQGADTEAFF.

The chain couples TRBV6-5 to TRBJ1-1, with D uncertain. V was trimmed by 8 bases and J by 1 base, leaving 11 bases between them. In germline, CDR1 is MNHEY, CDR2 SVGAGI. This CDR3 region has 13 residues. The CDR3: CASQERENTEAFF. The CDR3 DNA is TGTGCCAGCCAGGAGAGGGAGAACACTGAAGCTTTCTTT.

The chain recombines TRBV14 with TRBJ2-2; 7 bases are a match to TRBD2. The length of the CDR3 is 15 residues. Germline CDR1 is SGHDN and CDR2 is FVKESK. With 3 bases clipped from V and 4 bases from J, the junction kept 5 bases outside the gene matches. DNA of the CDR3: TGTGCCAGCAGCCATCTAGCGGAGGGCACCGGGGAGCTGTTTTTT. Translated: CASSHLAEGTGELFF.

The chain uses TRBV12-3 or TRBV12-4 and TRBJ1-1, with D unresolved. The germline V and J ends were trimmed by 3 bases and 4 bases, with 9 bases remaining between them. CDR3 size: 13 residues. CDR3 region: CASSFATGTEAFF. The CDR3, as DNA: TGTGCCAGCAGTTTCGCGACTGGCACTGAAGCTTTCTTT.

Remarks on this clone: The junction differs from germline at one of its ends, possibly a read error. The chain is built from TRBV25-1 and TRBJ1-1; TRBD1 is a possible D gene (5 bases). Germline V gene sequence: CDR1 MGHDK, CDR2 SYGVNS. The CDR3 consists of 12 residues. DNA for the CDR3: TGTGCCAGCAGTGAACCTCCGGGGGGATGGTATTTT. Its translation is CASSEPPGGWYF.

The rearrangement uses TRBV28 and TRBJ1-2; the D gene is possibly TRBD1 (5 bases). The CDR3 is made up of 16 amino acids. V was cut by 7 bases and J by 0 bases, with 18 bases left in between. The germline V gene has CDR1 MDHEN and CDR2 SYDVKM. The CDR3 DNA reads TGTGCCAGCACCGACGGGGGGGGAAGCGCTAACTATGGCTACACCTTC. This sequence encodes CASTDGGGSANYGYTF.

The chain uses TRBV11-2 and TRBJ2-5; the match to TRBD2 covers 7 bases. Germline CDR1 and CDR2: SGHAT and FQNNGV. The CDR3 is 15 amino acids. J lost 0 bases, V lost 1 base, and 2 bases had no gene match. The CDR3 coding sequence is TGTGCCAGCAGCTTAGGGGGGACTAACCAAGAGACCCAGTACTTC. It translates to CASSLGGTNQETQYF.

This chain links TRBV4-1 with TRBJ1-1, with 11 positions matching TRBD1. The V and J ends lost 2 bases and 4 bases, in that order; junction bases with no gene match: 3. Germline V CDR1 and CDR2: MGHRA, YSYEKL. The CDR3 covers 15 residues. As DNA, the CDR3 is TGCGCCAGCAGCCAAAGGACAGGGGGCGGCACTGAAGCTTTCTTT. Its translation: CASSQRTGGGTEAFF.

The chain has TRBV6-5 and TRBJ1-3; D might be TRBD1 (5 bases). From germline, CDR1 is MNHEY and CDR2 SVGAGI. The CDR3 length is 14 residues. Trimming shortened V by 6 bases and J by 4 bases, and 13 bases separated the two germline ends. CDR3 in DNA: TGTGCCAGCAGCCTAGGGGCGGGGGGAAACACCATATATTTT. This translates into CASSLGAGGNTIYF.

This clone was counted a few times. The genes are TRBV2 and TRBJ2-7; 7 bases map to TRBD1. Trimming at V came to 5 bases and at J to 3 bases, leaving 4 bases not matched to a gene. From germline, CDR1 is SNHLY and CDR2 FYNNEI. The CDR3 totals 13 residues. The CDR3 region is CASSLDRNYEQYF. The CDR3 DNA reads TGTGCCAGCAGTTTGGACAGGAACTACGAGCAGTACTTC.

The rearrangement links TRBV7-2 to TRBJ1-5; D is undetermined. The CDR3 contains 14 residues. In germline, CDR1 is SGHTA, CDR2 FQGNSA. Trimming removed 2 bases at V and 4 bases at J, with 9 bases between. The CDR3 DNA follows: TGTGCCAGCAGCTTAAAGGCAGCGAATCAGCCCCAGCATTTT. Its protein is CASSLKAANQPQHF.

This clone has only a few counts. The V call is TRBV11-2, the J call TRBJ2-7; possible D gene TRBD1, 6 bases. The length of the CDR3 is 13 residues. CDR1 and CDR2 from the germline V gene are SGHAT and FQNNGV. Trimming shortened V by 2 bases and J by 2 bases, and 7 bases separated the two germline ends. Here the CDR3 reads CASSLNRAYEQYF. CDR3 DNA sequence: TGTGCCAGCAGCTTAAACAGGGCCTACGAGCAGTACTTC.

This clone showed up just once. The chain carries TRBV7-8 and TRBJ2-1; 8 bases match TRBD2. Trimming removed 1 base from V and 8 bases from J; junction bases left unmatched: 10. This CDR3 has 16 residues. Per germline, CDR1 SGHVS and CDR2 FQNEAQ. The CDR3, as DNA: TGTGCCAGCAGCTTAGGGGGCCTAGCGGGTGGGTATGAGCAGTTCTTC. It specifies CASSLGGLAGGYEQFF.

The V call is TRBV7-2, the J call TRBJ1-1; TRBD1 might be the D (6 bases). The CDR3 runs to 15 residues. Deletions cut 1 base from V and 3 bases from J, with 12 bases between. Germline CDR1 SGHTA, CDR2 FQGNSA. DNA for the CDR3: TGTGCCAGCAGCTTAGTCGGGCAGGGGTACACTGAAGCTTTCTTT. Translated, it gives CASSLVGQGYTEAFF.

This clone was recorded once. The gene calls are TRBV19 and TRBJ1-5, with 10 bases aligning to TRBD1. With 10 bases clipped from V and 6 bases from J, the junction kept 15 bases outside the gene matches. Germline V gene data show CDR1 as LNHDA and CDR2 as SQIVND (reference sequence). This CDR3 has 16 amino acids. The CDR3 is CAISPTRDRGFQPQHF. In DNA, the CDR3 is TGTGCCATCTCCCCCACCCGGGACAGGGGTTTTCAGCCCCAGCATTTT.

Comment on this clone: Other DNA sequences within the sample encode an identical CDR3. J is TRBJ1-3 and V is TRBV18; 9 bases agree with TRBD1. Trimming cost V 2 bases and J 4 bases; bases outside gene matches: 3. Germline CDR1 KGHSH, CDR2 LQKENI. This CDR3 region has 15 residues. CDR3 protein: CASSPTGTGGNTIYF. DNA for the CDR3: TGTGCCAGCTCACCAACCGGGACAGGGGGAAACACCATATATTTT.

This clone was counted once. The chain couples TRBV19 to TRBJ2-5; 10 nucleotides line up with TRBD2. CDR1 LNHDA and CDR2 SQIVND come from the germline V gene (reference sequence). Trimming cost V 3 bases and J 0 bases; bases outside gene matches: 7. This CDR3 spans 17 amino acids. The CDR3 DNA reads TGTGCCAGTAGTATCTCGACTAGCGGGCCGTACCAAGAGACCCAGTACTTC. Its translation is CASSISTSGPYQETQYF.

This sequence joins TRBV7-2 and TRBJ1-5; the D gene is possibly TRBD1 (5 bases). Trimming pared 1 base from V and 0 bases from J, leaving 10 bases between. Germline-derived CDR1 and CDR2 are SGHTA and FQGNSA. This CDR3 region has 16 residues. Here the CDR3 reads CASSLGTPYSNQPQHF. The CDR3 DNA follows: TGTGCCAGCAGCTTAGGGACACCTTATAGCAATCAGCCCCAGCATTTT.

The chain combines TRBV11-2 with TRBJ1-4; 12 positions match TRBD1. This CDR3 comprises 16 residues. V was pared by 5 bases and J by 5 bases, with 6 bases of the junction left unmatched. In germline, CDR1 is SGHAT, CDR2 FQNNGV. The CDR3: CASSTGTGGQNEKLFF. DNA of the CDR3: TGTGCCAGCAGCACCGGGACAGGGGGCCAAAATGAAAAACTGTTTTTT.

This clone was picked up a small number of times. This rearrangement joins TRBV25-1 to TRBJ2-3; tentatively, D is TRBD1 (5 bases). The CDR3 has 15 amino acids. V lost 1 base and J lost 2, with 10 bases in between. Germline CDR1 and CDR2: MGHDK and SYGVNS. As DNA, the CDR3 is TGTGCCAGCAGTGAATTAAGGGGCAACACAGATACGCAGTATTTT. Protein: CASSELRGNTDTQYF. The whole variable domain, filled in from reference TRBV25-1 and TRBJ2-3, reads EADIYQTPRYLVIGTGKKITLECSQTMGHDKMYWYQQDPGMELHLIHYSYGVNSTEKGDLSSESTVSRIRTEHFPLTLESARPSHTSQYLCASSELRGNTDTQYFGPGTRLTVL.

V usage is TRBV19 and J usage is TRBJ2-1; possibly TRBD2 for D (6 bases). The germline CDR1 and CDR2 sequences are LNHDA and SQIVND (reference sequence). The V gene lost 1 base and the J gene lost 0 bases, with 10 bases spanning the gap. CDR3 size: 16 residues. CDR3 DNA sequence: TGTGCCAGTAGTATAGTGCTAGCGAGCTCCTACAATGAGCAGTTCTTC. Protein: CASSIVLASSYNEQFF. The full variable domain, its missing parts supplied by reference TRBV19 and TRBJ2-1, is DGGITQSPKYLFRKEGQNVTLSCEQNLNHDAMYWYRQDPGQGLRLIYYSQIVNDFQKGDIAEGYSVSREKKESFPLTVTSAQKNPTAFYLCASSIVLASSYNEQFFGPGTRLTVL.

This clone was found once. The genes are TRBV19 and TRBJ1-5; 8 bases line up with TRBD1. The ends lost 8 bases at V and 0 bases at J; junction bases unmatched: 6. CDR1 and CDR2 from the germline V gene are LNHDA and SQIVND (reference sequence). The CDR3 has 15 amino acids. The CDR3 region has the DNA TGTGCCAGTGCAGACAGGGGCTATAGCAATCAGCCCCAGCATTTT. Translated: CASADRGYSNQPQHF.